The 22 T cell receptor beta chains below come from one sample, sequenced in a study of T cells in narcolepsy. TCRdb's table, derived via immunoSEQ multiplex PCR, lists solely in-frame clones and lacks some. The sample carries about 24,000 clones, roughly 85% recorded once. The sequenced sample was memory (CD45RA-) CD4+ T cells from blood. Every receptor here comes from a human donor in good health.

V is TRBV4-2 and J is TRBJ2-3; maybe TRBD1 (6 bases). In germline, CDR1 is LGHNA, CDR2 YNFKEQ. The CDR3 covers 17 residues. With 3 bases removed from V and 2 bases from J, the gap between germline ends came to 18 bases. This CDR3 reads CASSQGTGQRATDTQYF. The CDR3 DNA sequence: TGTGCCAGCAGCCAGGGAACAGGACAGCGAGCCACAGATACGCAGTATTTT.

The CDR3 loop reads CASSLAPSTDTQYF. Written as DNA, the CDR3 is TGTGCCAGCAGCTTAGCCCCTAGCACAGATACGCAGTATTTT. V gene TRBV7-6 combines with J gene TRBJ2-3; D gene uncertain. The CDR3 runs 14 residues. V shed 0 bases and J shed 0 bases, with 4 bases lying between them. The germline CDR1 and CDR2 sequences are SGHVS and FNYEAQ.

This clone was counted only a few times. The gene calls are TRBV6-5 and TRBJ2-3; perhaps TRBD1 as D (5 bases). The CDR3 spans 15 residues. Germline V gene lookup returns CDR1 MNHEY and CDR2 SVGAGI. V was trimmed by 2 bases and J by 4 bases, leaving 13 bases between them. The CDR3 reads CASSYRGANPDTQYF. The CDR3 nucleotides read TGTGCCAGCAGTTACAGGGGTGCTAATCCAGATACGCAGTATTTT.

The chain employs TRBV28 and TRBJ2-1, with 8 bases fitting TRBD2. Losses at the gene ends were 5 bases for V and 10 bases for J; bases not matched to a gene: 7. CDR3 size: 13 residues. The germline CDR1 and CDR2 sequences are MDHEN and SYDVKM. In DNA, the CDR3 is TGTGCCAGCAGTCCGGGAGGGTCTAGAGAGCAGTTCTTC. Residues: CASSPGGSREQFF.

The chain has TRBV5-6 and TRBJ1-4, with D perhaps matching TRBD1 (5 bases). The CDR3 consists of 13 residues. Germline values: CDR1 SGHDT, CDR2 YYEEEE. Trimming took off 3 bases at V and 7 bases at J, with 10 bases between the two ends. The CDR3 spells CASSWGLGEKLFF. In nucleotides, the CDR3 is TGTGCCAGCAGCTGGGGACTTGGTGAAAAACTGTTTTTT.

This clone was recorded once. The chain is built from TRBV4-3 and TRBJ2-6, with 10 positions matching TRBD1. Germline CDR1 LGHNA, CDR2 YSLEER. Losses at the gene ends were 5 bases for V and 4 bases for J; bases not matched to a gene: 5. This CDR3 has 16 residues. CDR3 loop: CASSKGTGVGANVLTF. The CDR3 bases are TGCGCCAGCAGCAAAGGGACAGGGGTAGGGGCCAACGTCCTGACTTTC.

The chain couples TRBV19 to TRBJ2-6; D is uncertain. Between the trimmed V and J ends, which lost 5 bases and 0 bases, there was a span of 5 bases. CDR3 length: 14 amino acids. CDR1 is LNHDA and CDR2 is SQIVND in the germline V gene (reference sequence). The DNA for the CDR3 is TGTGCCAGTAGTCGGTACTCTGGGGCCAACGTCCTGACTTTC. This gives the protein CASSRYSGANVLTF.

The chain employs TRBV10-3 and TRBJ2-1; 8 bases are shared with TRBD2. This CDR3 contains 18 residues. Germline V gene data show CDR1 as ENHRY and CDR2 as SYGVKD. Unmatched junction bases numbered 13, after V lost 6 bases and J lost 0 bases. The CDR3 spells CAIRAGGRSQSSYNEQFF. In DNA form, the CDR3 reads TGTGCCATCAGGGCAGGCGGGAGGTCCCAGAGCTCCTACAATGAGCAGTTCTTC.

This clone was seen a few times. V usage is TRBV6-6 and J usage is TRBJ2-7, with 10 nucleotides matching TRBD1. Trimming at V came to 7 bases and at J to 9 bases, leaving 15 bases not matched to a gene. CDR1 is MNHNY, CDR2 SVGAGI, per germline (reference sequence). CDR3 length: 15 residues. DNA for the CDR3: TGTGCCAGCATTAGCTCGGGACAGGGGACGAGGGGGCAGTACTTC. This sequence encodes CASISSGQGTRGQYF.

The V and J genes are TRBV19 and TRBJ2-6; D is uncertain. CDR3 length: 14 residues. V shed 6 bases and J shed 9 bases, with 15 bases lying between them. The V gene's germline CDR1 is LNHDA and CDR2 SQIVND (reference sequence). The CDR3 DNA sequence: TGTGCCAGTAGCCATGCCCGGGTAGGCAACGTCCTGACTTTC. Translating gives CASSHARVGNVLTF.

The chain has TRBV28 and TRBJ2-7; TRBD2 matches 8 bases. The V segment lost 3 bases and the J segment 5 bases; nucleotides outside the gene matches: 9. Germline V lookup: CDR1 MDHEN, CDR2 SYDVKM. The CDR3 contains 15 residues. The CDR3 region is CASSLGGRIGDEQYF. In DNA, the CDR3 is TGTGCCAGCAGTTTGGGCGGGAGGATTGGGGACGAGCAGTACTTC.

The V call is TRBV5-6, the J call TRBJ1-2; TRBD1 might be the D (6 bases). Germline V gives CDR1 SGHDT, CDR2 YYEEEE. Trimming took 4 bases from V and 6 from J, leaving 10 bases between them. This CDR3 region has 12 residues. The CDR3 loop is CASSGQWDGYTF. The CDR3 region has the DNA TGTGCCAGCAGCGGACAGTGGGATGGCTACACCTTC.

In its sample, this clone was seen a few times. CDR3 amino acids: CASSLMDSRVHEQYF. The CDR3 region has the DNA TGTGCCAGCAGCCTAATGGACTCTAGGGTCCACGAGCAGTACTTC. The chain uses TRBV27 and TRBJ2-7; D is perhaps TRBD2 (5 bases). The CDR3 totals 15 residues. Germline lookup yields CDR1 MNHEY and CDR2 SMNVEV (reference sequence). The V end lost 6 bases, the J end lost 5 bases, and 20 bases lay between the germline ends.

This rearrangement joins TRBV14 to TRBJ2-7, with no clear D. The germline V and J ends were trimmed by 1 base and 3 bases, with 10 bases remaining between them. Germline V gene data show CDR1 as SGHDN and CDR2 as FVKESK. There are 14 residues in the CDR3. CDR3: CASSQGLGIYEQYF. The DNA of the CDR3 is TGTGCCAGCAGCCAAGGTCTAGGGATCTACGAGCAGTACTTC. Based on the CDR3 plus reference TRBV14 and TRBJ2-7, the full variable domain is EAGVTQFPSHSVIEKGQTVTLRCDPISGHDNLYWYRRVMGKEIKFLLHFVKESKQDESGMPNNRFLAERTGGTYSTLKVQPAELEDSGVYFCASSQGLGIYEQYFGPGTRLTVT.

V usage is TRBV5-6 and J usage is TRBJ2-6; D ambiguous. The CDR3 extends over 15 amino acids. Germline CDR1 reads SGHDT; CDR2 reads YYEEEE. V was shortened by 4 bases and J by 4 bases, with 12 bases between the two germline ends. The CDR3 DNA reads TGTGCCAGCAGCCCTGTTCCGAGGGGGGCCAACGTCCTGACTTTC. Protein sequence: CASSPVPRGANVLTF.

The gene calls are TRBV4-3 and TRBJ1-2, with 9 bases identical to TRBD1. Germline V gene sequence: CDR1 LGHNA, CDR2 YSLEER. The CDR3 has 14 residues. V was pared by 4 bases and J by 8 bases, with 8 bases of the junction left unmatched. CDR3 DNA sequence: TGCGCCAGCAGCCCGAAACAGGGGGCCGGAGGCTACACCTTC. Its protein is CASSPKQGAGGYTF.

The rearrangement joins TRBV7-9 to TRBJ1-1; 9 nucleotides agree with TRBD1. This CDR3 contains 14 residues. Germline V lookup: CDR1 SEHNR, CDR2 FQNEAQ (reference sequence). V shed 5 bases, J shed 4 bases, and the junction held 5 bases outside the gene matches. The CDR3 coding sequence is TGTGCCAGCAGCCCCGGGACAGGGCGCACTGAAGCTTTCTTT. Its translation: CASSPGTGRTEAFF. Based on the CDR3 plus reference TRBV7-9 and TRBJ1-1, the full variable domain is DTGVSQNPRHKITKRGQNVTFRCDPISEHNRLYWYRQTLGQGPEFLTYFQNEAQLEKSRLLSDRFSAERPKGSFSTLEIQRTEQGDSAMYLCASSPGTGRTEAFFGQGTRLTVV.

V usage is TRBV2 and J usage is TRBJ2-3; TRBD2 aligns across 13 bases. The CDR3 has 17 amino acids. V trimming: 6 bases; J trimming: 3 bases; junction bases outside the gene matches: 9. Looked up from germline, CDR1 is SNHLY and CDR2 is FYNNEI. The CDR3 coding sequence is TGTGCCAGCAGCCCCGGGACTAGCGGGAAGCGTACAGATACGCAGTATTTT. This gives the protein CASSPGTSGKRTDTQYF.

The chain employs TRBV15 and TRBJ2-7, with no clear D. V shed 0 bases and J shed 2 bases, with 14 bases lying between them. CDR3 length equals 16 residues. Germline CDR1 reads LNHNV; CDR2 reads YYDKDF (reference sequence). The CDR3 here is CATSREGPPHPYEQYF. CDR3 nucleotide sequence: TGTGCCACCAGCAGAGAAGGCCCTCCACACCCCTACGAGCAGTACTTC.

The genes are TRBV7-9 and TRBJ1-1; 9 bases align to TRBD1. Germline V gene lookup returns CDR1 SEHNR and CDR2 FQNEAQ (reference sequence). The J segment lost 11 bases and the V segment lost 5 bases, leaving 6 bases of the junction unmatched. The CDR3 spans 12 residues. CDR3 sequence: CASSRTGGDAFF. The CDR3 DNA is TGTGCCAGCAGCCGTACAGGGGGCGATGCTTTCTTT.

This chain links TRBV12-5 with TRBJ2-5; D is possibly TRBD2 (6 bases). The V end was cut by 0 bases, the J end by 3 bases, with 14 bases between. CDR1 is LGHNT and CDR2 is FRNRAP in the germline V gene. CDR3 length: 16 amino acids. Written as DNA, the CDR3 is TGTGCTAGTGGTTTGGTACTCGGGACTGGGAAAGAGACCCAGTACTTC. It specifies CASGLVLGTGKETQYF.

This clone was recorded only once. This chain connects TRBV7-9 to TRBJ2-3; 7 bases align to TRBD1. With V trimmed by 5 bases and J by 0 bases, 5 bases remained unmatched. CDR1 is SEHNR, CDR2 FQNEAQ, per germline (reference sequence). The CDR3 consists of 15 residues. The CDR3 DNA sequence: TGTGCCAGCAGCACCCTGGACAGGAGCACAGATACGCAGTATTTT. Translated, it gives CASSTLDRSTDTQYF.